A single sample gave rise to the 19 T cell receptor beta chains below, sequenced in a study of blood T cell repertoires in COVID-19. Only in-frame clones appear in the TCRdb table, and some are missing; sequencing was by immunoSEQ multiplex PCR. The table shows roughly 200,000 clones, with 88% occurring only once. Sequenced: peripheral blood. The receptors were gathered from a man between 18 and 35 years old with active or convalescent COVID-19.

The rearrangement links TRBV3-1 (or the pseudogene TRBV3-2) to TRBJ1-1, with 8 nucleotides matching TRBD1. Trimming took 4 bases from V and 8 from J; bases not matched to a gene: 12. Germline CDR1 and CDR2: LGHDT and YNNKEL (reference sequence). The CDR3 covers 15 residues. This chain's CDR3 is CASSRQTGGRSEAFF. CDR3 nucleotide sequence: TGTGCCAGCAGCCGGCAAACAGGGGGTCGCTCGGAAGCTTTCTTT.

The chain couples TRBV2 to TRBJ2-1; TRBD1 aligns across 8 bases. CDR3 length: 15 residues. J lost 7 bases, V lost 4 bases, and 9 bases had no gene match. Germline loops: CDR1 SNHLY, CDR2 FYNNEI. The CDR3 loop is CASSGWQGAVNEQFF. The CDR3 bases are TGTGCCAGCAGTGGTTGGCAGGGGGCTGTGAATGAGCAGTTCTTC. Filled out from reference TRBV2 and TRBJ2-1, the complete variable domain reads EPEVTQTPSHQVTQMGQEVILRCVPISNHLYFYWYRQILGQKVEFLVSFYNNEISEKSEIFDDQFSVERPDGSNFTLKIRSTKLEDSAMYFCASSGWQGAVNEQFFGPGTRLTVL.

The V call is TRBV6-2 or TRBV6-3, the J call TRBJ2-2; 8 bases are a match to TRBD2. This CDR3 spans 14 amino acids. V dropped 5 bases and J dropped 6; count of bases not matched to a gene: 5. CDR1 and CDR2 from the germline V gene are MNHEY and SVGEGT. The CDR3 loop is CASSPGRAPGELFF. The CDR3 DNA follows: TGTGCCAGCAGTCCCGGGAGGGCCCCCGGGGAGCTGTTTTTT.

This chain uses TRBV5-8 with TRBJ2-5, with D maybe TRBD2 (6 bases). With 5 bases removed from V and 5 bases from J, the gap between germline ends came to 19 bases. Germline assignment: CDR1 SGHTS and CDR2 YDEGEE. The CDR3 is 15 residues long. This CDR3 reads CASRRGRGTGETQYF. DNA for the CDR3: TGTGCCAGCAGGAGAGGGCGGGGTACGGGTGAGACCCAGTACTTC.

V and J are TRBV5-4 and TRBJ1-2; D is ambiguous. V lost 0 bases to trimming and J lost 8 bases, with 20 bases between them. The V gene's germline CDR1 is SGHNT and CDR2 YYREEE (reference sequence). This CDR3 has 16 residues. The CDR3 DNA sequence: TGTGCCAGCAGCTTGGTCAACAGTAAAACTTCGGGAGGCTACACCTTC. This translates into CASSLVNSKTSGGYTF.

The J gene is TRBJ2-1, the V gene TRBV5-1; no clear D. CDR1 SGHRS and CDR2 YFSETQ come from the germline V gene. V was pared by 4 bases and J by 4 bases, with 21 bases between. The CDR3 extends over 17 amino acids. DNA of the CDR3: TGCGCCAGCAGCCCCCTTGGTACCCCATTGGAGTACAATGAGCAGTTCTTC. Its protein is CASSPLGTPLEYNEQFF. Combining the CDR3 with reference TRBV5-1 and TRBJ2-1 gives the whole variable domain KAGVTQTPRYLIKTRGQQVTLSCSPISGHRSVSWYQQTPGQGLQFLFEYFSETQRNKGNFPGRFSGRQFSNSRSEMNVSTLELGDSALYLCASSPLGTPLEYNEQFFGPGTRLTVL.

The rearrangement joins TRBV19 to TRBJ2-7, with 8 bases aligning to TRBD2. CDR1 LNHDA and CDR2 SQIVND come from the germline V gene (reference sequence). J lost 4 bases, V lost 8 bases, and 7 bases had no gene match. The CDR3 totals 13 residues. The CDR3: CASYSGTTYEQYF. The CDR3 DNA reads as TGTGCCAGTTATAGCGGGACAACATACGAGCAGTACTTC.

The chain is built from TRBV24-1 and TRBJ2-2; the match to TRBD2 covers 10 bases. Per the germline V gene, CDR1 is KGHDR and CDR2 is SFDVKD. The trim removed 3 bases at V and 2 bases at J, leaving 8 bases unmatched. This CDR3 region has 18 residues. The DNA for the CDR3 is TGTGCCACCAGTGATCGTTACACTAGCGGGAAAAACACCGGGGAGCTGTTTTTT. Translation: CATSDRYTSGKNTGELFF.

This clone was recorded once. The CDR3 reads CASSPDRGPTYNEQFF. The CDR3 DNA sequence: TGCGCCAGCAGCCCTGACAGGGGCCCCACCTACAATGAGCAGTTCTTC. The V gene is TRBV10-1, the J gene TRBJ2-1; 8 bases are shared with TRBD1. The CDR3 spans 16 residues. V was pared by 6 bases and J by 2 bases, with 9 bases of the junction left unmatched. Germline CDR1 reads WNHNN; CDR2 reads SYGVQD (reference sequence).

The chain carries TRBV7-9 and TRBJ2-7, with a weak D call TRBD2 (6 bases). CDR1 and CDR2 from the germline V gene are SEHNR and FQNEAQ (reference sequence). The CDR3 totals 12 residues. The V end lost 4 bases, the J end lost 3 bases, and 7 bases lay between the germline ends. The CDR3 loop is CASSSTSYEQYF. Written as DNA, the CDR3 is TGTGCCAGCAGCTCGACTAGCTACGAGCAGTACTTC. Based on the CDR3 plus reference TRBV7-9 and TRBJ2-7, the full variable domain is DTGVSQNPRHKITKRGQNVTFRCDPISEHNRLYWYRQTLGQGPEFLTYFQNEAQLEKSRLLSDRFSAERPKGSFSTLEIQRTEQGDSAMYLCASSSTSYEQYFGPGTRLTVT.

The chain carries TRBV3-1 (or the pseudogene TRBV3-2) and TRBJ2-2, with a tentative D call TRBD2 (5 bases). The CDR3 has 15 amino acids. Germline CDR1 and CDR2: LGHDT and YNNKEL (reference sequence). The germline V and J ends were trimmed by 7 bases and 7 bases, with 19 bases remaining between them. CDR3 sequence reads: CASNGLAGRVGELFF. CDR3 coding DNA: TGTGCCAGCAATGGGCTAGCCGGCCGTGTCGGGGAGCTGTTTTTT.

The CDR3 loop reads CASSSRDRGHLSGQYF. CDR3 coding DNA: TGTGCCAGCAGTTCACGGGACAGGGGGCACCTTTCAGGGCAGTACTTC. The chain recombines TRBV27 with TRBJ2-7; TRBD1 aligns across 12 bases. Germline V gives CDR1 MNHEY, CDR2 SMNVEV (reference sequence). The CDR3 is 16 residues long. The trim removed 4 bases at V and 9 bases at J, leaving 13 bases unmatched.

DNA for the CDR3: TGTGCCAGCAGCTTAGACAGGGGCTACGAGCAGTACTTC. Its translation: CASSLDRGYEQYF. The gene calls are TRBV7-2 and TRBJ2-7; 7 bases are a match to TRBD1. The V and J ends lost 1 base and 3 bases, in that order; junction bases with no gene match: 0. Per the germline V gene, CDR1 is SGHTA and CDR2 is FQGNSA. This CDR3 is built from 13 residues.

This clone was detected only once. DNA of the CDR3: TGTGCCAGCAGTGATCCCTTGAGGAGCTCCTATAATTCACCCCTCCACTTT. As protein: CASSDPLRSSYNSPLHF. The chain couples TRBV6-1 to TRBJ1-6; D uncertain. This CDR3 has 17 residues. Germline V gene data show CDR1 as MNHNS and CDR2 as SASEGT. V was clipped by 3 bases and J by 0 bases, with 12 bases between them.

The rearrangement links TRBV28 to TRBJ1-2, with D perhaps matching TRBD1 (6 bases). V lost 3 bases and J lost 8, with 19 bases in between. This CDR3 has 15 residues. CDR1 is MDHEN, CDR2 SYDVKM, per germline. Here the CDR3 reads CASSFWTATTGGYTF. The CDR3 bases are TGTGCCAGCAGTTTCTGGACAGCCACCACGGGGGGCTACACCTTC.

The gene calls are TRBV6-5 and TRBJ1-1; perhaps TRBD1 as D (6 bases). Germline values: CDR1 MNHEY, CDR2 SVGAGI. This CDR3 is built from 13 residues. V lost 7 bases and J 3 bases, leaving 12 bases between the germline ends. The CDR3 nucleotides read TGTGCCAGCAAGGGGGGGCCGTACACTGAAGCTTTCTTT. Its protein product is CASKGGPYTEAFF.

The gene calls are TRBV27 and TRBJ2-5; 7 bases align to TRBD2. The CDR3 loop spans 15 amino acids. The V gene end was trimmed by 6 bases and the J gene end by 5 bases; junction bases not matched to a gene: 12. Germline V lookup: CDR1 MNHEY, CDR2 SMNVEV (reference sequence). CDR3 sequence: CASSPWGGIRETQYF. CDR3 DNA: TGTGCCAGCAGCCCCTGGGGGGGAATCCGGGAGACCCAGTACTTC.

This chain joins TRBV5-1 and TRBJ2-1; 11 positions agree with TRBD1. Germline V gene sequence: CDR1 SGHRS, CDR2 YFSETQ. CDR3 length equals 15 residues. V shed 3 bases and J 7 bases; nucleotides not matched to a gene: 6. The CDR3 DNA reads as TGCGCCAGCAGCTCTGGGACAGGGGGTAAAAATGAGCAGTTCTTC. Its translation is CASSSGTGGKNEQFF. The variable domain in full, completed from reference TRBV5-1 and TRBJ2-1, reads KAGVTQTPRYLIKTRGQQVTLSCSPISGHRSVSWYQQTPGQGLQFLFEYFSETQRNKGNFPGRFSGRQFSNSRSEMNVSTLELGDSALYLCASSSGTGGKNEQFFGPGTRLTVL.

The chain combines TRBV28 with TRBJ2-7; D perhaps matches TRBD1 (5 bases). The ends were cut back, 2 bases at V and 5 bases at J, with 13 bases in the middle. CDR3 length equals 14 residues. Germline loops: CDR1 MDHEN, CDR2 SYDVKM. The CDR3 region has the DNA TGTGCCAGCAGTTTAGAGTACAGGACCCACGAGCAGTACTTC. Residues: CASSLEYRTHEQYF.